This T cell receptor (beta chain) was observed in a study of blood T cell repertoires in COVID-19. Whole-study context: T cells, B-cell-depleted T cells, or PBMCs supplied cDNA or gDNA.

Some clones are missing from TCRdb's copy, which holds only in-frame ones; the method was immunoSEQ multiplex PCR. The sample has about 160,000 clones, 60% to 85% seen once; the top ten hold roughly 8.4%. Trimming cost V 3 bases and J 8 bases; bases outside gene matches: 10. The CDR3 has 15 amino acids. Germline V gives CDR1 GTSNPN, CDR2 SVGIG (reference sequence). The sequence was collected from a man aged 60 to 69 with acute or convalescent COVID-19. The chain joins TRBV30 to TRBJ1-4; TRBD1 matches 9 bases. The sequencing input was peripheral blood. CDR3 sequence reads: CAWRPLDRGEEKLFF. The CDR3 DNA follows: TGTGCCTGGAGGCCCCTCGACAGGGGGGAAGAAAAACTGTTTTTT.